This T cell receptor (beta chain) was found in a study of blood T cell repertoires in COVID-19. Background on the study: Material from acute and convalescent COVID-19 was sourced from the United States, Italy and Spain. In each case, the material was cDNA or gDNA derived from T cells, B-cell-depleted T cells, or PBMCs.

The sample holds one count of this clone. Clones were sequenced by immunoSEQ multiplex PCR, and TCRdb holds only the in-frame ones, with some missing. The repertoire holds around 300,000 clones, with around nine tenths as singletons. The CDR3 totals 15 residues. Between the trimmed V and J ends, which lost 4 bases and 5 bases, there was a span of 13 bases. Germline V gene lookup returns CDR1 KGHDR and CDR2 SFDVKD. Sequenced material: PBMCs or T cells enriched from blood (not recorded which). This receptor was identified in a woman aged 55 to 70 who had recovered from COVID-19. The V and J genes are TRBV24-1 and TRBJ2-2; a possible D gene is TRBD2 (6 bases). This CDR3 is CATSDWGDTTGELFF. DNA for the CDR3: TGTGCCACCAGTGACTGGGGGGATACGACCGGGGAGCTGTTTTTT.